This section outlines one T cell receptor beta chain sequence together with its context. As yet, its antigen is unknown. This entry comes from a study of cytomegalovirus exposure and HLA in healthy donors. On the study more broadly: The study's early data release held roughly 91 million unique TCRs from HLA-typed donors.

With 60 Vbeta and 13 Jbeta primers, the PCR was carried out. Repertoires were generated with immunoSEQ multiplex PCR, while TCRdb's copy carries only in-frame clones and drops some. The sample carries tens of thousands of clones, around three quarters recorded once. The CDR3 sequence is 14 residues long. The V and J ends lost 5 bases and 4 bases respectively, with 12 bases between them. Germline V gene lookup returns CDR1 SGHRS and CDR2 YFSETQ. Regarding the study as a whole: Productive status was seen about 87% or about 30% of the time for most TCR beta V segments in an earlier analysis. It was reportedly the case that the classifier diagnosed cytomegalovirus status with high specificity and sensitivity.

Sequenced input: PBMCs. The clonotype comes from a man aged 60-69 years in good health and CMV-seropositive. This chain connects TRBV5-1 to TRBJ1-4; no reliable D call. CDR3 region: CASRSGVNNEKLFF. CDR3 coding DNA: TGCGCCAGCAGATCGGGAGTTAATAATGAAAAACTGTTTTTT. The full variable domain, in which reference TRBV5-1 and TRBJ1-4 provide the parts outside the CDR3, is KAGVTQTPRYLIKTRGQQVTLSCSPISGHRSVSWYQQTPGQGLQFLFEYFSETQRNKGNFPGRFSGRQFSNSRSEMNVSTLELGDSALYLCASRSGVNNEKLFFGSGTQLSVL.